A single sample gave rise to the 14 T cell receptor beta chains below, sequenced in a study of T cell changes during pregnancy in multiple sclerosis. Only in-frame clones appear in the TCRdb table, and some are missing; sequencing was by immunoSEQ multiplex PCR. This sample has fewer than 95,000 clones, with roughly 92% found just once. Specimen: peripheral blood, collected in the first trimester of pregnancy. All receptors come from a female donor in good health, enrolled as a control in a pregnancy study.

This clone was observed a single time. The rearrangement uses TRBV7-6 and TRBJ2-5; D is perhaps TRBD1 (6 bases). This CDR3 comprises 15 residues. The V and J ends lost 0 bases and 2 bases respectively, with 10 bases between them. Germline V CDR1 and CDR2: SGHVS, FNYEAQ. CDR3 amino acids: CASSLAGAAQETQYF. CDR3 coding DNA: TGTGCCAGCAGCTTAGCGGGGGCAGCACAAGAGACCCAGTACTTC.

The chain employs TRBV5-6 and TRBJ2-2, with D possibly TRBD2 on 6 matching bases. Germline CDR1 and CDR2: SGHDT and YYEEEE. The V end was cut by 4 bases, the J end by 7 bases, with 17 bases between. The CDR3 totals 15 residues. The CDR3 loop is CASSDLWGGGGELFF. CDR3 nucleotide sequence: TGTGCCAGCAGCGACCTCTGGGGAGGCGGCGGGGAGCTGTTTTTT.

The chain employs TRBV10-3 and TRBJ2-7; TRBD2 aligns across 10 bases. The CDR3 runs to 17 residues. From germline, CDR1 is ENHRY and CDR2 SYGVKD. V was clipped by 4 bases and J by 0 bases; unmatched bases: 9. The DNA for the CDR3 is TGTGCCATCAGTGGTACCGGGACTAGCGACGACTCCTACGAGCAGTACTTC. It yields the protein CAISGTGTSDDSYEQYF.

The chain joins TRBV19 to TRBJ2-3; 8 bases align to TRBD1. This CDR3 spans 16 amino acids. CDR1 is LNHDA, CDR2 SQIVND, per germline (reference sequence). The junction had 8 bases not matched to a gene; V was cut back by 1 base and J by 5 bases. Here the CDR3 DNA reads TGTGCCAGTAGTATAGGGGCAGGGGGCAGGATAGATACGCAGTATTTT. It translates to CASSIGAGGRIDTQYF.

The chain employs TRBV27 and TRBJ1-4; D is possibly TRBD1 (5 bases). Between the trimmed V and J ends, which lost 6 bases and 0 bases, there was a span of 11 bases. In germline, CDR1 is MNHEY, CDR2 SMNVEV (reference sequence). This CDR3 has 15 residues. The CDR3 coding sequence is TGTGCCAGCAGCACAGTAGGGGCAACTAATGAAAAACTGTTTTTT. Protein: CASSTVGATNEKLFF.

The gene calls are TRBV29-1 and TRBJ2-1; D unresolved. The CDR3 contains 13 residues. Germline assignment: CDR1 SQVTM and CDR2 ANQGSEA. Trimming stripped 5 bases from V and 2 bases from J, with 10 bases between. The CDR3 DNA follows: TGCAGCGTTAGGCGGCCCGCCTACAATGAGCAGTTCTTC. Translating it yields CSVRRPAYNEQFF.

This chain uses TRBV13 with TRBJ2-3; 7 nucleotides match TRBD2. CDR1 is PRHDT, CDR2 FYEKMQ, per germline (reference sequence). Germline trimming cut 4 bases from V and 0 bases from J; bases unmatched to any gene: 7. CDR3 length equals 16 residues. CDR3 in DNA: TGTGCCAGCAGCTCCCGGGGTAGCGGGAGCACAGATACGCAGTATTTT. Residues: CASSSRGSGSTDTQYF.

CDR3 sequence: CASSLYAGGRTGELFF. The CDR3 coding sequence is TGTGCCAGCAGTTTATACGCGGGAGGTAGGACCGGGGAGCTGTTTTTT. The chain joins TRBV28 to TRBJ2-2, with 8 bases identical to TRBD2. The CDR3 sequence is 16 residues long. Germline V gives CDR1 MDHEN, CDR2 SYDVKM. V shed 1 base and J 5 bases; nucleotides not matched to a gene: 6.

The chain couples TRBV6-1 to TRBJ1-4; 7 nucleotides agree with TRBD1. This CDR3 has 15 residues. With 0 bases clipped from V and 8 bases from J, the junction kept 6 bases outside the gene matches. CDR1 is MNHNS and CDR2 is SASEGT in the germline V gene. The CDR3 sequence: CASSEATGQMEKLFF. The CDR3 nucleotides read TGTGCCAGCAGTGAAGCGACAGGGCAAATGGAAAAACTGTTTTTT.

The chain combines TRBV6-5 with TRBJ2-7; 7 bases map to TRBD1. J gave up 3 bases and V 7 bases, and 9 bases lay outside the gene matches. The length of the CDR3 is 14 residues. CDR1 is MNHEY, CDR2 SVGAGI, per germline. The CDR3 region is CASIKQRGHYEQYF. The CDR3 nucleotides are TGTGCCAGCATCAAACAGAGGGGGCACTACGAGCAGTACTTC.

V and J are TRBV28 and TRBJ2-1; TRBD1 aligns across 11 bases. CDR1 MDHEN and CDR2 SYDVKM come from the germline V gene. This CDR3 spans 16 amino acids. Losses at the gene ends were 6 bases for V and 4 bases for J; bases not matched to a gene: 8. The CDR3 nucleotides read TGTGCCAGCAGGCGCGGCGGGACAGGGGGATACAATGAGCAGTTCTTC. Translation: CASRRGGTGGYNEQFF.

This clone was found once. The junction differs from germline at one of its ends, possibly a read error. This CDR3 is CASMRDRDGVF. CDR3 sequence (DNA): TGTGCCAGCATGAGGGACAGGGACGGGGTCTTC. The rearrangement joins TRBV2 to TRBJ2-1; TRBD1 matches at 9 bases. Germline V gives CDR1 SNHLY, CDR2 FYNNEI. CDR3 length equals 11 residues.

The rearrangement links TRBV29-1 to TRBJ2-7; 12 nucleotides match TRBD1. The trim removed 7 bases at V and 7 bases at J, leaving 5 bases unmatched. The V gene's germline CDR1 is SQVTM and CDR2 ANQGSEA. This CDR3 is built from 12 residues. The CDR3 region is CSAGQGAREQYF. The CDR3 DNA sequence: TGCAGCGCGGGACAGGGGGCGCGGGAGCAGTACTTC.

The CDR3 reads CASSPESTASYSTDTQYF. The DNA of the CDR3 is TGTGCCAGCTCACCAGAATCGACAGCTAGTTATAGCACAGATACGCAGTATTTT. This chain connects TRBV18 to TRBJ2-3; D is perhaps TRBD1 (5 bases). The CDR3 is 18 amino acids. V gave up 2 bases and J gave up 0 bases, with 18 bases separating them. Germline CDR1 and CDR2: KGHSH and LQKENI.